This T cell receptor beta chain came from a study of monozygotic twins with inflammatory bowel disease. Study outcomes and limitations: IBD patients share fewer clonotypes with other people than healthy twins do, especially with disease activity. The co-twins with IBD showed lower TCRbeta diversity (inverse Simpson) than their healthy siblings.

Making cDNA involved eight separate reactions per sample. UMIs were attached via template switching, each with a 6-nucleotide sample barcode. TCRdb derives one entry per CDR3 protein from the 5' RACE reads, leaving out DNA. This table holds approximately 200,000 distinct CDR3 sequences. Details on this clonotype: What it binds is not known.

CDR1 and CDR2 from the germline V gene are SGHRS and YFSETQ. The CDR3 is 15 residues long. This receptor was identified in a human donor with ulcerative colitis or Crohn's disease, or a healthy co-twin of an affected twin (not recorded which). The chain carries TRBV5-1 and TRBJ1-2; TCRdb selects TRBD1, and the lack of DNA leaves this call unchecked. The sample consisted of blood. The CDR3 protein is CASRGGTGRPYGYTF.